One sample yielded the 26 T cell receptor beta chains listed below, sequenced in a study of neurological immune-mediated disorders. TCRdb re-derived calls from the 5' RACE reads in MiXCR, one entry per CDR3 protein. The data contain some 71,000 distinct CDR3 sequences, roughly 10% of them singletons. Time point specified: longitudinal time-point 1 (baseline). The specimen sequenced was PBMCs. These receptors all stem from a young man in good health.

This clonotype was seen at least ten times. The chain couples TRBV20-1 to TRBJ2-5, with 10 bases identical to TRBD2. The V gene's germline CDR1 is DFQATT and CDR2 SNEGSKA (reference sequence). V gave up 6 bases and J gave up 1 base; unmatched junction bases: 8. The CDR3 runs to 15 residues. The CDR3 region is CSASLAGVAQETQYF. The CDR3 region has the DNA TGCAGTGCCTCCCTAGCGGGAGTTGCCCAAGAGACCCAGTACTTC.

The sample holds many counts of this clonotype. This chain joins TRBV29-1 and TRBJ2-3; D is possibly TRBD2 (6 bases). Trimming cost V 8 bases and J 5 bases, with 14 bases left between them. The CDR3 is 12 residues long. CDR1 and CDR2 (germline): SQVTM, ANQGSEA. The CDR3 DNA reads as TGCAGCTTTGGGGGGATAGTAGATACGCAGTATTTT. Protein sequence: CSFGGIVDTQYF.

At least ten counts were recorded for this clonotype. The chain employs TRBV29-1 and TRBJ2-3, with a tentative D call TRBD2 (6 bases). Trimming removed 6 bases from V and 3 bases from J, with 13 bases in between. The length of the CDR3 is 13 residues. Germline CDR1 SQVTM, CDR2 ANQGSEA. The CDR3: CSVVRGSTDTQYF. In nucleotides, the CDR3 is TGCAGCGTCGTACGGGGGTCGACAGATACGCAGTATTTT.

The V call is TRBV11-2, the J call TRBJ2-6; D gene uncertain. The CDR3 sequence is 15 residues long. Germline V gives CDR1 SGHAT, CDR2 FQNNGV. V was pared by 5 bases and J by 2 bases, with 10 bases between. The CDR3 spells CASSRGAAGANVLTF. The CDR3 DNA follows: TGTGCCAGCAGCCGCGGCGCGGCTGGGGCCAACGTCCTGACTTTC.

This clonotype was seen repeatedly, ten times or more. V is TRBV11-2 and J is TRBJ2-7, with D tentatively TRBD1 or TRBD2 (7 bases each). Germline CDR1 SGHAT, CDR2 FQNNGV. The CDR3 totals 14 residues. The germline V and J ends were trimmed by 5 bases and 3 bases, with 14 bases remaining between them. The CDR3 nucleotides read TGTGCCAGCAGCCTGGGAGGGGGCGGCTACGAGCAGTACTTC. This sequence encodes CASSLGGGGYEQYF. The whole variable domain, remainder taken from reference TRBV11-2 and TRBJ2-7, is EAGVAQSPRYKIIEKRQSVAFWCNPISGHATLYWYQQILGQGPKLLIQFQNNGVVDDSQLPKDRFSAERLKGVDSTLKIQPAKLEDSAVYLCASSLGGGGYEQYFGPGTRLTVT.

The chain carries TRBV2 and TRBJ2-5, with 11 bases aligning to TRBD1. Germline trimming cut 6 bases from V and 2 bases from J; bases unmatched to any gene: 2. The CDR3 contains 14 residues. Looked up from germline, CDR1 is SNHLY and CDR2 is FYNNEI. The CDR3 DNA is TGTGCCAGCAGGGGACAGGGGGGACAAGAGACCCAGTACTTC. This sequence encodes CASRGQGGQETQYF. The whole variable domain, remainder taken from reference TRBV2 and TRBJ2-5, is EPEVTQTPSHQVTQMGQEVILRCVPISNHLYFYWYRQILGQKVEFLVSFYNNEISEKSEIFDDQFSVERPDGSNFTLKIRSTKLEDSAMYFCASRGQGGQETQYFGPGTRLLVL.

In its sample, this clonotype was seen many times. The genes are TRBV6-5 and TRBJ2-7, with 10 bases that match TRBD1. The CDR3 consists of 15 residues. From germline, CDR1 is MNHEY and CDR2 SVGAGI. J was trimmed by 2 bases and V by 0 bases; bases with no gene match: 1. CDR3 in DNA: TGTGCCAGCAGTTACTCGGACAGGGGGACCTACGAGCAGTACTTC. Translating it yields CASSYSDRGTYEQYF.

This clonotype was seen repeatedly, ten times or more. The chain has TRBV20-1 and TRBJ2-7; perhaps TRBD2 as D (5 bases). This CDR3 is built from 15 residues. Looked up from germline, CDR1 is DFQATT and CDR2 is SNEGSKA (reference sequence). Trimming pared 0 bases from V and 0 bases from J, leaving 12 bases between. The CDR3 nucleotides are TGCAGTGCTAGAGACATACTACTAGTCTCCTACGAGCAGTACTTC. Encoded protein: CSARDILLVSYEQYF.

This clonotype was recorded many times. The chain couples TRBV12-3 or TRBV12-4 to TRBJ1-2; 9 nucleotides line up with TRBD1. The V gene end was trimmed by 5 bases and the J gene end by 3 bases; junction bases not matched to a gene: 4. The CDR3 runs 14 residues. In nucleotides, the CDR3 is TGTGCCAGCAGTGTACAGGGGGCGGACTATGGCTACACCTTC. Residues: CASSVQGADYGYTF.

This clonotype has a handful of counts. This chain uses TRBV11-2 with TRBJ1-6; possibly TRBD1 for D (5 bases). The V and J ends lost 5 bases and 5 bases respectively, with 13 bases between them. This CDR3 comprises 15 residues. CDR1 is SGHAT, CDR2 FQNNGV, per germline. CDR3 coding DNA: TGTGCCAGCAGCGTAGGGCCAGGGAATAATTCACCCCTCCACTTT. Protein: CASSVGPGNNSPLHF.

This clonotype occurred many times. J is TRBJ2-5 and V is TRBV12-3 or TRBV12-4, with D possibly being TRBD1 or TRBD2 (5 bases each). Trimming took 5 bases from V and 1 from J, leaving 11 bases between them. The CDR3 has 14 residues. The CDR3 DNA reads TGTGCCAGCAGTCACGGGACGATCCAAGAGACCCAGTACTTC. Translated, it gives CASSHGTIQETQYF.

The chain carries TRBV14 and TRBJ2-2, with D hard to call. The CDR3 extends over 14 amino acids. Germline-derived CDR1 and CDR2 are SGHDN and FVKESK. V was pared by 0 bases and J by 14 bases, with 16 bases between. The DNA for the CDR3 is TGTGCCAGCAGCCAAGATCAATTTCGCGTAGAACTGTTTTTT. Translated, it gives CASSQDQFRVELFF.

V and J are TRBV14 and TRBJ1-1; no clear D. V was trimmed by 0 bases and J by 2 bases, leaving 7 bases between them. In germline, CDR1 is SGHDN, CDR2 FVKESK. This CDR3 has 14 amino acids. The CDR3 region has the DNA TGTGCCAGCAGCCAAGACAGTAGTAACACTGAAGCTTTCTTT. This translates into CASSQDSSNTEAFF.

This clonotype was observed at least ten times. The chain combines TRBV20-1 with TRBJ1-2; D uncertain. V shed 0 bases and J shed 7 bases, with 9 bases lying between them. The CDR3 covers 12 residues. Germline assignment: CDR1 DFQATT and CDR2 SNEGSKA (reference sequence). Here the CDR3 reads CSARDTWGGYTF. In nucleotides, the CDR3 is TGCAGTGCTAGAGATACCTGGGGTGGCTACACCTTC.

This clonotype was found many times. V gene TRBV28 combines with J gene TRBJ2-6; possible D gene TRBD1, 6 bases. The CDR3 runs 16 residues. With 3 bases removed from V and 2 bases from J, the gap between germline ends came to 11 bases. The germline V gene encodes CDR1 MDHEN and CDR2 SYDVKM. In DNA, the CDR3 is TGTGCCAGCAGTTTTTCTCCAGGGGCTGGGGCCAACGTCCTGACTTTC. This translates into CASSFSPGAGANVLTF.

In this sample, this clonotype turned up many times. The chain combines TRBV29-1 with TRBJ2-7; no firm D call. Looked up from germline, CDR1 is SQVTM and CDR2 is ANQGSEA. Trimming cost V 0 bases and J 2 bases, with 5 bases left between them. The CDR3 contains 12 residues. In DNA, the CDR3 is TGCAGCGTTGAAGATGCCGCCTACGAGCAGTACTTC. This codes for CSVEDAAYEQYF.

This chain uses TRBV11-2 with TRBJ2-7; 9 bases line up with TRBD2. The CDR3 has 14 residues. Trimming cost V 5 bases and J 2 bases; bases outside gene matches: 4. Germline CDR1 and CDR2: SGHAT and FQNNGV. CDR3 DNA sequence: TGTGCCAGCAGCCGGGGACTAGCCGCCTACGAGCAGTACTTC. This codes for CASSRGLAAYEQYF.

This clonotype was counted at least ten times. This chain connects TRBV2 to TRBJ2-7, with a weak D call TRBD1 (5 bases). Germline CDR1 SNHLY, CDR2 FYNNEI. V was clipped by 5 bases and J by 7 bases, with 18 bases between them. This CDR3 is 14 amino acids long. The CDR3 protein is CASSQGSASLEQYF. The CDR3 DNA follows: TGTGCCAGCAGTCAGGGTTCGGCCTCTCTTGAGCAGTACTTC. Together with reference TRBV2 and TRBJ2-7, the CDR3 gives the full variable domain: EPEVTQTPSHQVTQMGQEVILRCVPISNHLYFYWYRQILGQKVEFLVSFYNNEISEKSEIFDDQFSVERPDGSNFTLKIRSTKLEDSAMYFCASSQGSASLEQYFGPGTRLTVT.

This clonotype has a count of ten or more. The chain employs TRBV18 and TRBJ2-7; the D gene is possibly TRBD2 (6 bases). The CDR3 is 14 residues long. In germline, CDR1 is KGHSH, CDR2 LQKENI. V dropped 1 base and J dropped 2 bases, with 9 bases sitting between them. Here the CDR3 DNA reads TGTGCCAGCTCACCACGTTCGGGGGCCTACGAGCAGTACTTC. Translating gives CASSPRSGAYEQYF.

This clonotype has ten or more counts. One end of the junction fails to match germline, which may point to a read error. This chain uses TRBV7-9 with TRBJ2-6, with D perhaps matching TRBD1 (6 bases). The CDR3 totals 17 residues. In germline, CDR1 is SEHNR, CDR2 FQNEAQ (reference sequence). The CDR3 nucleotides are TGTGCCAGCAGCTTTGTCGCCACAGGGTCTGTGGCCAACGTCCTGACTTTC. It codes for CASSFVATGSVANVLTF.

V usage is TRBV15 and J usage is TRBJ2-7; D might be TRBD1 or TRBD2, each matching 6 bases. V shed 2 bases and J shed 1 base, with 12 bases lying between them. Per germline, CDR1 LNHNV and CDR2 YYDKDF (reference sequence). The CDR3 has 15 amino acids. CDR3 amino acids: CATSRPRGDSYEQYF. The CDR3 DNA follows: TGTGCCACCAGCAGACCTAGGGGGGATTCCTACGAGCAGTACTTC.

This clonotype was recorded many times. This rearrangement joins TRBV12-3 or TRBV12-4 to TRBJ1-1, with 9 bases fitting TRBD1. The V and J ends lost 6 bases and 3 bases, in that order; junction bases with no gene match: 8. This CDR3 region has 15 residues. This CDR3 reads CASRKRRQGDTEAFF. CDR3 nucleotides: TGTGCCAGCAGAAAAAGGAGACAGGGGGACACTGAAGCTTTCTTT.

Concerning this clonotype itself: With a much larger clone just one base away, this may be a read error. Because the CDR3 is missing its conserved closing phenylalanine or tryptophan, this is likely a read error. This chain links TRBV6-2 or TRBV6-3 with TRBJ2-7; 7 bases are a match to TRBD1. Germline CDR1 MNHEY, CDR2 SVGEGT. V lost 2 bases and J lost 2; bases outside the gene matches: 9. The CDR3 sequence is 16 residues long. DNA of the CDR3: TGTGCCAGCAGTTACCCCTCCGGGACAGACCCCTACGAGCAGTACCTC. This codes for CASSYPSGTDPYEQYL.

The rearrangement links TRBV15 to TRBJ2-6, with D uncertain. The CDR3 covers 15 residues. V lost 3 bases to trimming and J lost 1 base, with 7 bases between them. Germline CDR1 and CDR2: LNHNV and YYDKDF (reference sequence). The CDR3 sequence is CATSSARSGANVLTF. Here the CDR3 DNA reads TGTGCCACCAGCAGCGCCCGTTCTGGGGCCAACGTCCTGACTTTC.

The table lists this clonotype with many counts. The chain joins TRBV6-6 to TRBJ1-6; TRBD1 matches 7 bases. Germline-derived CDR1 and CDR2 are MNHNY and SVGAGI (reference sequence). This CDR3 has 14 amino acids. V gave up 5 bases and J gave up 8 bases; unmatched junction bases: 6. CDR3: CASSPGTDHSPLHF. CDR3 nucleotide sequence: TGTGCCAGCAGTCCCGGGACAGACCATTCACCCCTCCACTTT.

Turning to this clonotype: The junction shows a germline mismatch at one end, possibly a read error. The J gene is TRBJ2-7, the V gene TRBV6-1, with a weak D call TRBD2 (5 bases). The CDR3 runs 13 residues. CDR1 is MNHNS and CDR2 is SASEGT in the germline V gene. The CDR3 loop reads CASCEAAAYEQYF. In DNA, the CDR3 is TGTGCCAGCTGTGAAGCGGCTGCCTACGAGCAATACTTC.